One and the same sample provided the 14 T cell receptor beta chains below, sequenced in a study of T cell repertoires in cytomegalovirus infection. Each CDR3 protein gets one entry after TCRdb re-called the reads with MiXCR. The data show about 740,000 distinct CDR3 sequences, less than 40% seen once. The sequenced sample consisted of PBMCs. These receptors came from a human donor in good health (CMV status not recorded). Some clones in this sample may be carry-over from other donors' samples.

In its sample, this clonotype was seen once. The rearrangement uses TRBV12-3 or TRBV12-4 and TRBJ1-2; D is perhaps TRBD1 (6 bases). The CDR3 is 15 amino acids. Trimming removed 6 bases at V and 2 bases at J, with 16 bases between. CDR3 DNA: TGTGCCAGCAGCTTTCAAGGGGACAAGAACTATGGCTACACCTTC. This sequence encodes CASSFQGDKNYGYTF.

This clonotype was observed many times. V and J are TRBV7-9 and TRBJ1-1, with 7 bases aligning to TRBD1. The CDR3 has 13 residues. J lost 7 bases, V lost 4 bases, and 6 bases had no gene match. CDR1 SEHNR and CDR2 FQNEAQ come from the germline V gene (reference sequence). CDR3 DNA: TGTGCCAGCAGCTCCGACAGGGCTCATGAAGCTTTCTTT. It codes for CASSSDRAHEAFF.

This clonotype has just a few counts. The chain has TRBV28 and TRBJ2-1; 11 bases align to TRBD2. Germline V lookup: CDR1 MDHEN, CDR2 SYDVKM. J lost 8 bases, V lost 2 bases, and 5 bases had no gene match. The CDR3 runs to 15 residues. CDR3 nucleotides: TGTGCCAGCAGTTTAAATAGCGGGAGGGCCGATGAGCAGTTCTTC. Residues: CASSLNSGRADEQFF.

The CDR3, as DNA: TGTGCCAGCAGCCCCGGGACTTTCTCCTACAATGAGCAGTTCTTC. Its translation: CASSPGTFSYNEQFF. The chain is built from TRBV7-9 and TRBJ2-1; a possible D gene is TRBD2 (6 bases). Trimming left V 5 bases short and J 0 bases short, with 11 bases between. The germline V gene encodes CDR1 SEHNR and CDR2 FQNEAQ (reference sequence). The CDR3 extends over 15 amino acids. Full variable domain (missing parts from reference TRBV7-9 and TRBJ2-1): DTGVSQNPRHKITKRGQNVTFRCDPISEHNRLYWYRQTLGQGPEFLTYFQNEAQLEKSRLLSDRFSAERPKGSFSTLEIQRTEQGDSAMYLCASSPGTFSYNEQFFGPGTRLTVL.

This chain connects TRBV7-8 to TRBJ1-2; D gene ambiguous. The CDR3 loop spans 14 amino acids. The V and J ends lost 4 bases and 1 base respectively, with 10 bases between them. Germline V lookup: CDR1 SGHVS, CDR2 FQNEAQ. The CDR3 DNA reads TGTGCCAGCAGCTCACTCGGGAATAACTATGGCTACACCTTC. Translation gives CASSSLGNNYGYTF.

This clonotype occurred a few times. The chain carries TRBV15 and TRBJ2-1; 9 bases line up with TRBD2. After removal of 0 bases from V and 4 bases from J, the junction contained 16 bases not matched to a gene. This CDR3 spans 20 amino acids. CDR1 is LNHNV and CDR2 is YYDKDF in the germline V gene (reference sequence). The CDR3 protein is CATSRDGTSQYYEIYNEQFF. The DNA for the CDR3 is TGTGCCACCAGCAGAGACGGGACTAGCCAGTACTATGAGATTTACAATGAGCAGTTCTTC.

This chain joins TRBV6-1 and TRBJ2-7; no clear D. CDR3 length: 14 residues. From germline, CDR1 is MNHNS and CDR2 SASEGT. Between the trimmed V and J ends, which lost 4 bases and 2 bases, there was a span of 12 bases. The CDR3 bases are TGTGCCAGCAGTGTAGGCCACGGGCCCTACGAGCAGTACTTC. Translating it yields CASSVGHGPYEQYF.

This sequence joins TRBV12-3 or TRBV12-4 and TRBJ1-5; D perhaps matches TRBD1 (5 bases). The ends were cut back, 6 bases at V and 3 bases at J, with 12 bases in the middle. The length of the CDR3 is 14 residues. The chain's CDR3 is CASRQGAPNQPQHF. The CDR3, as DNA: TGTGCCAGCAGGCAGGGAGCACCCAATCAGCCCCAGCATTTT.

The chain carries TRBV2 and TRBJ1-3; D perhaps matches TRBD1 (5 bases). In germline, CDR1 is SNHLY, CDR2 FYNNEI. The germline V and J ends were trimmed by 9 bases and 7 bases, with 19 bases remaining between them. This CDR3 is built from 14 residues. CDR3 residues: CARRGVGDGNTIYF. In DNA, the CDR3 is TGTGCCAGGAGGGGTGTAGGGGACGGCAACACCATATATTTT.

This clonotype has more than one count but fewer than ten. The CDR3 is CASSFWETSNTEAFF. CDR3 bases: TGTGCCAGCAGTTTTTGGGAGACCTCGAACACTGAAGCTTTCTTT. The chain employs TRBV12-3 or TRBV12-4 and TRBJ1-1, with D unclear. Trimming removed 3 bases at V and 1 base at J, with 12 bases between. CDR3 length: 15 amino acids.

The CDR3 DNA reads TGTGCCAGCAGCTACAGCAGCCAAGAGACCCAGTACTTC. Translated: CASSYSSQETQYF. This chain uses TRBV5-4 with TRBJ2-5; D gene unclear. Germline V gene sequence: CDR1 SGHNT, CDR2 YYREEE (reference sequence). The CDR3 totals 13 residues. V was clipped by 3 bases and J by 1 base, with 7 bases between them.

The CDR3 here is CASHRGRYGYTF. DNA of the CDR3: TGTGCCAGTCACAGGGGTAGATATGGCTACACCTTC. The V and J genes are TRBV9 and TRBJ1-2; 7 bases are a match to TRBD1. The CDR3 spans 12 residues. Germline-derived CDR1 and CDR2 are SGDLS and YYNGEE. J lost 5 bases, V lost 8 bases, and 6 bases had no gene match.

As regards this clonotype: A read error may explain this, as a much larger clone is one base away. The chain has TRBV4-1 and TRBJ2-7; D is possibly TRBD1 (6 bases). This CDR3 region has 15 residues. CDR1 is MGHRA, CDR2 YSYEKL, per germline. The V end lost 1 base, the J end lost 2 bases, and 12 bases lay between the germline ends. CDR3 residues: CASSQVGRDTYEQYF. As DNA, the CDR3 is TGCGCCAGCAGCCAAGTAGGCAGGGACACCTACGAGCAGTACTTC.

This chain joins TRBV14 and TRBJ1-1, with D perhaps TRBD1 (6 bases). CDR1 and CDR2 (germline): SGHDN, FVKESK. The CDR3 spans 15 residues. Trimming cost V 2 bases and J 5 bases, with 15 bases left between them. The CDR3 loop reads CASSQRRGAATEAFF. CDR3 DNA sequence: TGTGCCAGCAGCCAACGGCGGGGGGCCGCAACTGAAGCTTTCTTT. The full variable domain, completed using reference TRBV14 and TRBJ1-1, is EAGVTQFPSHSVIEKGQTVTLRCDPISGHDNLYWYRRVMGKEIKFLLHFVKESKQDESGMPNNRFLAERTGGTYSTLKVQPAELEDSGVYFCASSQRRGAATEAFFGQGTRLTVV.